These 9 T cell receptor beta chains were sequenced from one sample in a study of cytomegalovirus exposure and HLA in healthy donors. Clones were read by immunoSEQ multiplex PCR, and TCRdb kept only the in-frame ones, dropping some. The profile covers over 200,000 clones, with almost 90% appearing a single time and about 2.9% taken by the ten largest. The sequencing sample was made of PBMCs. The receptor source for this set is a woman younger than 30 in good health and CMV-seronegative.

The chain uses TRBV2 and TRBJ2-5; 11 positions match TRBD2. Germline lookup yields CDR1 SNHLY and CDR2 FYNNEI. J was trimmed by 5 bases and V by 0 bases; bases with no gene match: 2. This CDR3 is built from 15 residues. CDR3 amino acids: CASSEAWTSGETQYF. DNA of the CDR3: TGTGCCAGCAGTGAAGCTTGGACTAGCGGGGAGACCCAGTACTTC. The full variable domain, with the rest looked up from reference TRBV2 and TRBJ2-5, is EPEVTQTPSHQVTQMGQEVILRCVPISNHLYFYWYRQILGQKVEFLVSFYNNEISEKSEIFDDQFSVERPDGSNFTLKIRSTKLEDSAMYFCASSEAWTSGETQYFGPGTRLLVL.

V and J are TRBV4-2 and TRBJ2-7; 9 bases agree with TRBD2. Germline loops: CDR1 LGHNA, CDR2 YNFKEQ. The CDR3 loop spans 16 amino acids. V lost 2 bases to trimming and J lost 4 bases; unmatched junction nucleotides: 9. The CDR3 coding sequence is TGTGCCAGCAGCCAATCTCGCGGGAGGGCGGGTTACGAGCAGTACTTC. This gives the protein CASSQSRGRAGYEQYF.

The V gene is TRBV7-2, the J gene TRBJ1-2; tentative D call: TRBD1 (6 bases). Germline loops: CDR1 SGHTA, CDR2 FQGNSA. The CDR3 is made up of 14 amino acids. V was cut by 7 bases and J by 4 bases, with 16 bases left in between. The CDR3 DNA reads TGTGCCAGCAACCTAGGACAGTCACCCTATGGCTACACCTTC. Its translation is CASNLGQSPYGYTF.

The chain has TRBV4-1 and TRBJ2-1; D is possibly TRBD1 (5 bases). The CDR3 has 15 amino acids. CDR1 MGHRA and CDR2 YSYEKL come from the germline V gene. V lost 1 base and J 6 bases, leaving 13 bases between the germline ends. CDR3: CASSQVRAQINEQFF. CDR3 nucleotide sequence: TGCGCCAGCAGCCAAGTCAGGGCCCAAATCAATGAGCAGTTCTTC.

This chain connects TRBV29-1 to TRBJ1-2, with TRBD1 matching over 10 bases. This CDR3 is 16 amino acids long. J gave up 2 bases and V 1 base, and 7 bases lay outside the gene matches. Per germline, CDR1 SQVTM and CDR2 ANQGSEA. The CDR3 sequence: CSVEAPSGQGNYGYTF. DNA for the CDR3: TGCAGCGTTGAAGCCCCCTCGGGACAGGGGAACTATGGCTACACCTTC.

This chain connects TRBV27 to TRBJ2-1, with TRBD2 matching over 11 bases. The CDR3 covers 14 residues. The trim removed 6 bases at V and 5 bases at J, leaving 3 bases unmatched. Germline V CDR1 and CDR2: MNHEY, SMNVEV (reference sequence). The CDR3, as DNA: TGTGCCAGCAGGACTAGCGGGGCAAACAATGAGCAGTTCTTC. Its protein is CASRTSGANNEQFF.

V is TRBV11-2 and J is TRBJ1-1; D not certain. This CDR3 has 14 residues. V lost 5 bases and J lost 8, with 18 bases in between. CDR1 SGHAT and CDR2 FQNNGV come from the germline V gene. CDR3 in amino acids: CASSLIMGPREAFF. The CDR3 DNA is TGTGCCAGCAGCCTAATAATGGGTCCCAGGGAAGCTTTCTTT. The complete variable domain, with remaining parts taken from reference TRBV11-2 and TRBJ1-1, reads EAGVAQSPRYKIIEKRQSVAFWCNPISGHATLYWYQQILGQGPKLLIQFQNNGVVDDSQLPKDRFSAERLKGVDSTLKIQPAKLEDSAVYLCASSLIMGPREAFFGQGTRLTVV.

The chain links TRBV19 to TRBJ2-3; TRBD2 agrees at 7 bases. The CDR3 extends over 16 amino acids. V was clipped by 6 bases and J by 2 bases; unmatched bases: 11. Germline lookup yields CDR1 LNHDA and CDR2 SQIVND (reference sequence). The CDR3 is CASSSRTAGATDTQYF. CDR3 DNA: TGTGCCAGTAGCAGTCGGACGGCGGGAGCCACAGATACGCAGTATTTT.

The CDR3 region has the DNA TGTGCCAGCAGCCCAAACAGGGAAACCTACAATGAGCAGTTCTTC. This encodes CASSPNRETYNEQFF. This chain links TRBV27 with TRBJ2-1, with D possibly being TRBD1 (6 bases). The CDR3 is 15 residues long. The germline V and J ends were trimmed by 6 bases and 2 bases, with 14 bases remaining between them. Germline assignment: CDR1 MNHEY and CDR2 SMNVEV (reference sequence).